What follows are 3 T cell receptor beta chains derived from one specimen sequenced in a study of cytomegalovirus exposure and HLA in healthy donors. The PCR was carried out with 60 Vbeta primers and 13 Jbeta primers. Profiling relied on immunoSEQ multiplex PCR, and the TCRdb table lists in-frame clones only, not all of them. The sample comprises approximately 150,000 clones, approximately 72% of which are singletons, and less than 3% rests with the top ten. Sequencing used PBMCs. All receptors derive from a female donor in good health and CMV-seronegative.

The gene calls are TRBV5-1 and TRBJ1-3; D possibly corresponds to TRBD1 (5 bases). Trimming removed 4 bases from V and 4 bases from J, with 15 bases in between. The germline gives CDR1 SGHRS, CDR2 YFSETQ. There are 15 residues in the CDR3. The CDR3 protein is CASSQMGGAGNTIYF. In DNA form, the CDR3 reads TGCGCCAGCAGCCAAATGGGGGGTGCGGGAAACACCATATATTTT.

The V call is TRBV6-1, the J call TRBJ1-2, with TRBD1 as a possible D gene (5 bases). CDR1 and CDR2 from the germline V gene are MNHNS and SASEGT. Trimming cost V 0 bases and J 8 bases, with 13 bases left between them. The CDR3 sequence is 14 residues long. The CDR3 sequence is CASSEAPQGRGYTF. Written as DNA, the CDR3 is TGTGCCAGCAGTGAAGCGCCTCAGGGCAGAGGCTACACCTTC.

The chain links TRBV19 to TRBJ2-1, with D maybe TRBD1 (5 bases). Germline lookup yields CDR1 LNHDA and CDR2 SQIVND (reference sequence). The germline V and J ends were trimmed by 9 bases and 2 bases, with 14 bases remaining between them. The CDR3 sequence is 14 residues long. The CDR3 loop is CASTKGIAYNEQFF. CDR3 coding DNA: TGTGCCAGCACAAAGGGGATCGCCTACAATGAGCAGTTCTTC.